One and the same sample provided the 14 T cell receptor beta chains below, sequenced in a study of blood T cell repertoires in COVID-19. Libraries were prepared by immunoSEQ multiplex PCR; TCRdb keeps only in-frame clonotypes and omits some of them. The sample has roughly 200,000 clones, more than 75% seen once. Sequencing input: PBMCs or T cells enriched from blood (not recorded which). The receptors shown here come from a man aged 40-49 years with acute COVID-19.

This clone was recorded many times. The chain has TRBV5-1 and TRBJ2-5; TRBD2 matches at 9 bases. Germline values: CDR1 SGHRS, CDR2 YFSETQ. Unmatched junction bases numbered 12, after V lost 3 bases and J lost 6 bases. This CDR3 spans 16 amino acids. The CDR3 is CASSSNSGSGLKTQYF. The CDR3 DNA is TGCGCCAGCAGCTCCAATAGCGGGAGTGGGTTAAAGACCCAGTACTTC.

The chain combines TRBV2 with TRBJ2-7; 7 bases map to TRBD1. The V segment lost 5 bases and the J segment 0 bases; nucleotides outside the gene matches: 4. CDR3 length: 14 residues. Germline values: CDR1 SNHLY, CDR2 FYNNEI. The CDR3 DNA is TGTGCCAGCAGTACACAGGGGAGCTCCTACGAGCAGTACTTC. Its translation: CASSTQGSSYEQYF.

V gene TRBV18 combines with J gene TRBJ1-5, with TRBD1 identical over 7 bases. The CDR3 is 17 residues long. CDR1 and CDR2 (germline): KGHSH, LQKENI. V lost 6 bases to trimming and J lost 3 bases; unmatched junction nucleotides: 14. Here the CDR3 DNA reads TGTGCCAGCTCTCCAAGGGGGCAGACCTTACCCAATCAGCCCCAGCATTTT. Amino acids: CASSPRGQTLPNQPQHF.

In this sample, this clone turned up once. This rearrangement joins TRBV4-1 to TRBJ2-2; a possible D gene is TRBD1 (5 bases). Trimming stripped 3 bases from V and 6 bases from J, with 11 bases between. CDR1 and CDR2 (germline): MGHRA, YSYEKL. The CDR3 has 14 residues. Here the CDR3 DNA reads TGCGCCAGCAGCCAGGGGCCGTCTCCCGGGGAGCTGTTTTTT. It translates to CASSQGPSPGELFF.

The V and J genes are TRBV9 and TRBJ1-3; D is uncertain. Germline V gene data show CDR1 as SGDLS and CDR2 as YYNGEE. Trimming stripped 4 bases from V and 0 bases from J, with 14 bases between. This CDR3 region has 16 residues. The CDR3 loop is CASSSQTQVSGNTIYF. CDR3 DNA: TGTGCCAGCAGCTCCCAGACACAAGTCTCTGGAAACACCATATATTTT.

This chain joins TRBV5-1 and TRBJ1-5; TRBD1 is a possible D gene (6 bases). The CDR3 contains 16 residues. The germline gives CDR1 SGHRS, CDR2 YFSETQ. V was shortened by 2 bases and J by 0 bases, with 12 bases between the two germline ends. CDR3 region: CASSFGGAYSNQPQHF. The CDR3 coding sequence is TGCGCCAGCAGCTTTGGGGGGGCTTATAGCAATCAGCCCCAGCATTTT. Full variable domain (missing parts from reference TRBV5-1 and TRBJ1-5): KAGVTQTPRYLIKTRGQQVTLSCSPISGHRSVSWYQQTPGQGLQFLFEYFSETQRNKGNFPGRFSGRQFSNSRSEMNVSTLELGDSALYLCASSFGGAYSNQPQHFGDGTRLSIL.

This clone was observed a single time. This chain joins TRBV9 and TRBJ1-1; possible D gene TRBD1, 5 bases. CDR3 size: 14 residues. The V end was cut by 4 bases, the J end by 1 base, with 11 bases between. The germline V gene has CDR1 SGDLS and CDR2 YYNGEE. The CDR3 here is CASSPPDRNTEAFF. CDR3 nucleotide sequence: TGTGCCAGCAGCCCTCCAGACAGGAACACTGAAGCTTTCTTT.

This clone was counted a few times. This rearrangement joins TRBV6-2 or TRBV6-3 to TRBJ2-3; 12 bases fit TRBD2. Losses at the gene ends were 5 bases for V and 7 bases for J; bases not matched to a gene: 1. Germline lookup yields CDR1 MNHEY and CDR2 SVGEGT. The CDR3 has 13 amino acids. Written as DNA, the CDR3 is TGTGCCAGCAGTCTAGCGGGAGGGAATACGCAGTATTTT. It encodes CASSLAGGNTQYF.

This chain links TRBV7-8 with TRBJ2-7, with D perhaps TRBD2 (5 bases). The V and J ends lost 5 bases and 3 bases respectively, with 17 bases between them. CDR3 size: 15 residues. Germline V gene sequence: CDR1 SGHVS, CDR2 FQNEAQ. This chain's CDR3 is CASSPSRLTRYEQYF. CDR3 DNA: TGTGCCAGCAGCCCGAGTCGACTAACCCGCTACGAGCAGTACTTC.

CDR3 coding DNA: TGTGCCAGTAGCCAAGGGGGCCAGGGGGCGGTTCAGCCCCAGCATTTT. This codes for CASSQGGQGAVQPQHF. The chain uses TRBV19 and TRBJ1-5, with 8 bases fitting TRBD1. CDR1 and CDR2 (germline): LNHDA, SQIVND (reference sequence). The CDR3 runs 16 residues. V was clipped by 6 bases and J by 6 bases; unmatched bases: 13.

This clone occurred a few times. The gene calls are TRBV5-4 and TRBJ1-6; tentatively, D is TRBD1 (5 bases). Germline assignment: CDR1 SGHNT and CDR2 YYREEE (reference sequence). This CDR3 is built from 15 residues. The V gene lost 4 bases and the J gene lost 8 bases, with 16 bases spanning the gap. This chain's CDR3 is CASSPVGGADSPLHF. The CDR3 DNA reads TGTGCCAGCAGCCCCGTCGGGGGTGCCGATTCACCCCTCCACTTT. Filled out from reference TRBV5-4 and TRBJ1-6, the complete variable domain reads ETGVTQSPTHLIKTRGQQVTLRCSSQSGHNTVSWYQQALGQGPQFIFQYYREEENGRGNFPPRFSGLQFPNYSSELNVNALELDDSALYLCASSPVGGADSPLHFGNGTRLTVT.

V gene TRBV19 combines with J gene TRBJ2-2; TRBD1 matches 11 bases. The CDR3 totals 16 residues. The V gene's germline CDR1 is LNHDA and CDR2 SQIVND (reference sequence). The V gene end was trimmed by 5 bases and the J gene end by 8 bases; junction bases not matched to a gene: 10. The CDR3 loop is CASSLHGQGAGGELFF. As DNA, the CDR3 is TGTGCCAGTAGTTTACACGGACAGGGGGCTGGTGGGGAGCTGTTTTTT.

V is TRBV29-1 and J is TRBJ2-3; 7 positions match TRBD2. The J segment lost 6 bases and the V segment lost 1 base, leaving 4 bases of the junction unmatched. The CDR3 spans 13 residues. The germline V gene encodes CDR1 SQVTM and CDR2 ANQGSEA. As DNA, the CDR3 is TGCAGCGTTGAAGGCGGGAGAGTGGATACGCAGTATTTT. Amino acid sequence: CSVEGGRVDTQYF.

V is TRBV4-2 and J is TRBJ2-3; TRBD1 agrees at 9 bases. The CDR3 totals 16 residues. The germline V gene encodes CDR1 LGHNA and CDR2 YNFKEQ. Losses at the gene ends were 1 base for V and 1 base for J; bases not matched to a gene: 3. The CDR3 region is CASSQGRTGGTDTQYF. CDR3 nucleotides: TGTGCCAGCAGCCAAGGCCGGACAGGGGGCACAGATACGCAGTATTTT.